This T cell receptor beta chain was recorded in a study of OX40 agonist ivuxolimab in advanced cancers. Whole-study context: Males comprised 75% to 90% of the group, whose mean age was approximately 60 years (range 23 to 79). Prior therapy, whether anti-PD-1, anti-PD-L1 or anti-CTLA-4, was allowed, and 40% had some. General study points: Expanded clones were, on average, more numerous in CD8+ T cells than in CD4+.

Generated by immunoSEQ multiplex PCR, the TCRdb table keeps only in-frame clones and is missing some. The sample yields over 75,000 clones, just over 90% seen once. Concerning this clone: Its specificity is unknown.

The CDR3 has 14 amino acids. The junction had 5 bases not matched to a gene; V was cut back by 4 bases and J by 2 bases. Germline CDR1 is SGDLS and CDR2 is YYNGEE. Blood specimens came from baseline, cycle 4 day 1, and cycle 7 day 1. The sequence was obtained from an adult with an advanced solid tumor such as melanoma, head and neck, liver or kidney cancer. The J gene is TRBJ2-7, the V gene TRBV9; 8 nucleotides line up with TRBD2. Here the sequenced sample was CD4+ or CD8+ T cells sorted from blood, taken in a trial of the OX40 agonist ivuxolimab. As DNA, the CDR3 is TGTGCCAGCAGCCCTACCGGGGGGGCCTACGAGCAGTACTTC. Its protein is CASSPTGGAYEQYF.